The clone carrying this TCR beta chain occurred many times. What it binds is not known. CDR3 size: 15 residues. V trimming: 5 bases; J trimming: 2 bases; junction bases outside the gene matches: 5. The germline V gene encodes CDR1 MNHNS and CDR2 SASEGT. Sample time point: persistent/refractory GD, antithyroid drugs over 5 years with positive TRAb. RNA from PBMCs was the source of the TCR library. Patients hailed from an endocrinology department in Xi'an, China. This record comes from a study of regulatory T cells in long-lasting Graves disease. Study findings and constraints: Persistent disease showed a preference for TRBV28, TRBJ1-2 and TRBJ2-5.

Assembly of TCR beta libraries relied on iRepertoire HTBI primers together with Arm-PCR of CDR3 regions. TCRdb ran MiXCR on the multiplex PCR reads and lists one entry per CDR3 protein. The sample lists hundreds of thousands of distinct CDR3 sequences; 20% to 25% were seen once. The specimen comprised peripheral blood mononuclear cells (PBMCs), sampled when the disease was refractory, from a patient treated with antithyroid drugs. The chain has TRBV6-1 and TRBJ1-1; TRBD1 aligns across 10 bases. The receptor's source is a female donor with Graves disease. In DNA, the CDR3 is TGTGCCAGCAGTAACCGGGACAGGGGTAACACTGAAGCTTTCTTT. It yields the protein CASSNRDRGNTEAFF.